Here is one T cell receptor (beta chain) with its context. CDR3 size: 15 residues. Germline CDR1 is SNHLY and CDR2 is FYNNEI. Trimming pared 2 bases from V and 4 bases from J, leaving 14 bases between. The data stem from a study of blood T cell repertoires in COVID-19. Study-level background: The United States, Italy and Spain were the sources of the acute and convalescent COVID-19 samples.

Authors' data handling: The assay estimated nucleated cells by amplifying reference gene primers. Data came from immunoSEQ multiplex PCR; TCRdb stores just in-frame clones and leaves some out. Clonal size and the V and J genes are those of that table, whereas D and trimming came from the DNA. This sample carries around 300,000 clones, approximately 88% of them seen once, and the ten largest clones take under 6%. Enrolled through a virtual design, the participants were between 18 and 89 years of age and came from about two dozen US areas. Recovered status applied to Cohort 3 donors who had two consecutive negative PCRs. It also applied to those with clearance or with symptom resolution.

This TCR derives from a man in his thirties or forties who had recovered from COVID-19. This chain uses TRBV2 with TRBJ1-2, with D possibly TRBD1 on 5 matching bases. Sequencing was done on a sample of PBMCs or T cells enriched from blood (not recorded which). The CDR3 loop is CASSELLGGSYGYTF. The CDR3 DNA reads TGTGCCAGCAGTGAATTGCTGGGGGGAAGCTATGGCTACACCTTC.